Presented here are 21 T cell receptor beta chains from one specimen sequenced in a study of blood T cells in healthy people across ages (dated by TCRdb to between 2015 and 2017). To prepare the library, 5' RACE was applied. Sequencing relied on an Illumina HiSeq 2500. A second PCR of about 6 to 12 cycles was run with a J-beta primer mix and a sample-barcoded 5' primer. Clones were called with MiXCR by TCRdb after fastp trimmed the public reads at Q25, and only in-frame beta chains were retained. Here each entry gathers all rows of one CDR3 protein and keeps the most common genes and DNA. For this sample there are over a million distinct CDR3 sequences; almost 25% appear just once. The top ten hold around 0.75% of the sample. These data were also reused for a study on T cells of mothers and their children.

Sequencing was carried out using blood. These receptor sequences come from a girl aged 2-10 years in good health.

This clonotype was recorded many times. The chain carries TRBV12-5 and TRBJ2-1; no reliable D call. The germline CDR1 and CDR2 sequences are LGHNT and FRNRAP. The ends were cut back, 5 bases at V and 4 bases at J, with 3 bases in the middle. The CDR3 is 11 amino acids. The CDR3 reads CASGLYNEQFF. CDR3 DNA: TGTGCTAGTGGTCTATACAATGAGCAGTTCTTC.

This clonotype was seen only a few times. The chain joins TRBV4-1 to TRBJ2-1; possibly TRBD1 for D (7 bases). The J call is in doubt because the DNA end fits TRBJ2-7 better. Germline lookup yields CDR1 MGHRA and CDR2 YSYEKL. The CDR3 length is 14 residues. Here the CDR3 reads CASSIGAGGYEQYF. CDR3 sequence (DNA): TGCGCCAGCAGCATAGGGGCAGGGGGGTACGAGCAGTACTTC.

CDR3 protein: CSAPGLSEQFF. CDR3 nucleotide sequence: TGCAGTGCTCCGGGACTGTCCGAGCAGTTCTTC. The chain links TRBV20-1 to TRBJ2-1; a possible D gene is TRBD2 (6 bases). V lost 5 bases, J lost 10 bases, and 12 bases lay in between. The CDR3 is made up of 11 amino acids. Germline V gene lookup returns CDR1 DFQATT and CDR2 SNEGSKA (reference sequence).

The rearrangement joins TRBV4-1 to TRBJ2-3; 8 positions agree with TRBD1. V trimming: 4 bases; J trimming: 12 bases; junction bases outside the gene matches: 9. This CDR3 comprises 13 residues. Germline V gene sequence: CDR1 MGHRA, CDR2 YSYEKL. CDR3 nucleotides: TGCGCCAGCAGCCCACCGGGACAGGATGATCAGTATTTT. This sequence encodes CASSPPGQDDQYF.

This sequence joins TRBV2 and TRBJ2-1; D gene unclear. The J call could be wrong; TRBJ2-5 is a better fit for the DNA end. The length of the CDR3 is 14 residues. Germline V CDR1 and CDR2: SNHLY, FYNNEI. The CDR3 DNA follows: TGTGCCAGCACTCACTGGGCGACTGTGGAGACCCAGTACTTC. This encodes CASTHWATVETQYF.

The rearrangement joins TRBV28 to TRBJ2-5; 7 bases align to TRBD2. This CDR3 spans 14 amino acids. Germline CDR1 reads MDHEN; CDR2 reads SYDVKM. The V gene end was trimmed by 2 bases and the J gene end by 7 bases; junction bases not matched to a gene: 7. CDR3 sequence (DNA): TGTGCCAGCAGTTTAGAGGACCCGGGGGGGACCCAGTACTTC. This encodes CASSLEDPGGTQYF.

The chain carries TRBV29-1 and TRBJ1-5, with TRBD1 as a possible D gene (5 bases). The CDR3 consists of 13 residues. Germline V gives CDR1 SQVTM, CDR2 ANQGSEA. V lost 5 bases and J 6 bases, leaving 14 bases between the germline ends. CDR3 DNA: TGCAGCGTTCGGGGAGGGGAGGGTCAGCCCCAGCATTTT. Its translation: CSVRGGEGQPQHF.

The gene calls are TRBV29-1 and TRBJ2-3, with D hard to call. The length of the CDR3 is 13 residues. CDR1 SQVTM and CDR2 ANQGSEA come from the germline V gene. Between the trimmed V and J ends, which lost 6 bases and 2 bases, there was a span of 12 bases. The CDR3 sequence: CSVNSAYTDTQYF. CDR3 bases: TGCAGCGTAAACTCAGCCTACACAGATACGCAGTATTTT.

The chain joins TRBV20-1 to TRBJ1-2; no clear D gene. Trimming stripped 1 base from V and 4 bases from J, with 10 bases between. CDR3 length equals 13 residues. CDR1 is DFQATT and CDR2 is SNEGSKA in the germline V gene (reference sequence). CDR3 coding DNA: TGCAGTGCTAGAGTCCAGGAACGCTATGGCTACACCTTC. It is translated as CSARVQERYGYTF.

The rearrangement uses TRBV19 and TRBJ2-3; no firm D call. V was pared by 3 bases and J by 6 bases, with 10 bases between. The CDR3 runs 13 residues. Looked up from germline, CDR1 is LNHDA and CDR2 is SQIVND (reference sequence). The CDR3 sequence: CASSIPDEDTQYF. The CDR3 nucleotides read TGTGCCAGTAGTATCCCCGACGAGGATACGCAGTATTTT.

The V and J genes are TRBV24-1 and TRBJ2-5; tentative D call: TRBD1 (5 bases). The DNA matches TRBJ2-1 better at its end, which makes the J call doubtful. The CDR3 extends over 13 amino acids. From germline, CDR1 is KGHDR and CDR2 SFDVKD. DNA for the CDR3: TGTGCCACCAGTGATCGACAGAGAAATGAGCAGTTCTTC. Its translation is CATSDRQRNEQFF.

The chain employs TRBV7-9 and TRBJ2-5; 8 nucleotides line up with TRBD1. CDR1 and CDR2 from the germline V gene are SEHNR and FQNEAQ (reference sequence). Trimming cost V 6 bases and J 3 bases; bases outside gene matches: 12. The CDR3 has 16 amino acids. The CDR3 DNA reads TGTGCCAGCAGTCCTCGGACAGGGAAGAGCAAAGAGACCCAGTACTTC. Its protein is CASSPRTGKSKETQYF.

This clonotype was counted at least ten times. The chain joins TRBV28 to TRBJ2-7; D is possibly TRBD1 (6 bases). Germline loops: CDR1 MDHEN, CDR2 SYDVKM. This CDR3 has 16 residues. V shed 5 bases and J shed 3 bases, with 20 bases lying between them. CDR3 in amino acids: CASSTTGPPNLYEQYF. CDR3 bases: TGTGCCAGCAGTACAACAGGGCCCCCCAACCTCTACGAGCAGTACTTC.

This clonotype was counted between two and nine times. V gene TRBV12-3 or TRBV12-4 combines with J gene TRBJ2-7; the D gene is possibly TRBD2 (5 bases). This CDR3 spans 15 amino acids. V dropped 1 base and J dropped 3 bases, with 13 bases sitting between them. The CDR3 is CASSLEGLANYEQYF. The CDR3 DNA sequence: TGTGCCAGCAGTTTAGAGGGCCTAGCTAACTACGAGCAGTACTTC.

The V gene is TRBV27, the J gene TRBJ2-7; 10 bases align to TRBD1. Looked up from germline, CDR1 is MNHEY and CDR2 is SMNVEV (reference sequence). Trimming cost V 5 bases and J 6 bases; bases outside gene matches: 7. The CDR3 contains 14 residues. The CDR3 nucleotides are TGTGCCAGCAGTGACGGGACAGGGGACGGCGAGCAGTACTTC. The encoded protein is CASSDGTGDGEQYF.

V gene TRBV6-2 or TRBV6-3 combines with J gene TRBJ2-6; unclear D gene. CDR1 MNHEY and CDR2 SVGEGT come from the germline V gene. The CDR3 is 18 residues long. V dropped 2 bases and J dropped 2 bases, with 16 bases sitting between them. The CDR3 loop is CASSYDVVSPPGANVLTF. In DNA, the CDR3 is TGTGCCAGCAGTTACGATGTAGTGTCCCCCCCTGGGGCCAACGTCCTGACTTTC.

This clonotype was counted only a few times. The chain couples TRBV29-1 to TRBJ2-7; D call uncertain. CDR3 length: 12 residues. Germline V gene data show CDR1 as SQVTM and CDR2 as ANQGSEA. Trimming removed 6 bases at V and 3 bases at J, with 12 bases between. CDR3 amino acids: CSVRIAGYEQYF. The CDR3 DNA reads TGCAGCGTCCGGATAGCAGGCTACGAGCAGTACTTC.

This clonotype came up a few times. This chain joins TRBV20-1 and TRBJ2-1; 9 nucleotides line up with TRBD2. V was pared by 1 base and J by 10 bases, with 20 bases of the junction left unmatched. Germline V lookup: CDR1 DFQATT, CDR2 SNEGSKA (reference sequence). This CDR3 has 18 amino acids. CDR3 coding DNA: TGCAGTGCTAGAGCCAGGGGGGCTAGCGGGATTCGGTTTTGGGAGCAGTTCTTC. The encoded protein is CSARARGASGIRFWEQFF.

The chain employs TRBV10-3 and TRBJ2-7; 10 nucleotides match TRBD2. The J call may be incorrect, as the DNA end agrees better with TRBJ2-1. The germline CDR1 and CDR2 sequences are ENHRY and SYGVKD. The CDR3 has 15 residues. The CDR3 nucleotides are TGTGCCATCAGCGGGATTAGCGGGGGGCCCTATGAGCAGTTCTTC. It encodes CAISGISGGPYEQFF.

This clonotype was counted a few times. J is TRBJ2-1 and V is TRBV20-1; TRBD1 aligns across 8 bases. The germline CDR1 and CDR2 sequences are DFQATT and SNEGSKA (reference sequence). This CDR3 region has 15 residues. V lost 6 bases to trimming and J lost 8 bases; unmatched junction nucleotides: 15. As DNA, the CDR3 is TGCAGTGCAAGGACAGGGACTGAAGGTGGGGATGAGCAGTTCTTC. Amino acid sequence: CSARTGTEGGDEQFF.

This clonotype was detected a few times. This chain uses TRBV28 with TRBJ2-7; maybe TRBD1 (5 bases). The V end lost 2 bases, the J end lost 8 bases, and 16 bases lay between the germline ends. This CDR3 has 14 residues. Germline-derived CDR1 and CDR2 are MDHEN and SYDVKM. CDR3 residues: CASSLGVRDVQQYF. In nucleotides, the CDR3 is TGTGCCAGCAGTTTAGGCGTCAGGGATGTCCAGCAGTACTTC.